The 5 T cell receptor beta chains listed next were all sequenced from one sample in a study of blood T cell repertoires in COVID-19 (TCRdb year 2020). Library generation was performed with the immunoSEQ multiplex PCR assay. Sourced from immuneACCESS, this table was stored by TCRdb with only in-frame sequences that have V and J called. A share of the clones is absent; for the studies checked, an unresolved V gene accounts for under half, and the remainder has no known explanation. Here the sample has 70,000 or so clones; 75% to 80% occur a single time. About 16% of the sample is in the top ten clones. Sequenced sample: peripheral blood. The receptors originated from a human donor in a cohort sampled during active COVID-19.

This clone was observed a few times. The V and J genes are TRBV6-5 and TRBJ1-2; D gene ambiguous. There are 14 residues in the CDR3. V was clipped by 8 bases and J by 2 bases, with 15 bases between them. CDR1 is MNHEY and CDR2 is SVGAGI in the germline V gene. Here the CDR3 reads CASQRVSWNYGYTF. CDR3 coding DNA: TGTGCCAGCCAACGCGTGTCGTGGAACTATGGCTACACCTTC.

The chain joins TRBV29-1 to TRBJ2-7; 7 bases are a match to TRBD1. The germline V gene has CDR1 SQVTM and CDR2 ANQGSEA. The CDR3 consists of 12 residues. The V and J ends lost 5 bases and 4 bases, in that order; junction bases with no gene match: 5. The CDR3, as DNA: TGCAGCGTTCTCCGGGACAGTTACGAGCAGTACTTC. This codes for CSVLRDSYEQYF.

This rearrangement joins TRBV5-4 to TRBJ2-1, with 7 bases matching TRBD2. V trimming: 0 bases; J trimming: 0 bases; junction bases outside the gene matches: 3. Germline lookup yields CDR1 SGHNT and CDR2 YYREEE (reference sequence). This CDR3 has 16 residues. In DNA, the CDR3 is TGTGCCAGCAGCTTGGATCTAGCGGACTCCTACAATGAGCAGTTCTTC. Its protein product is CASSLDLADSYNEQFF.

CDR3 nucleotides: TGTGCCAGCTCACCCGAGGGGACAGGGGTTTCACCCCTCCACTTT. It encodes CASSPEGTGVSPLHF. The rearrangement joins TRBV18 to TRBJ1-6; 10 bases map to TRBD1. V lost 3 bases, J lost 9 bases, and 5 bases stayed unmatched. Germline assignment: CDR1 KGHSH and CDR2 LQKENI. The CDR3 has 15 amino acids.

The V call is TRBV5-6, the J call TRBJ2-1; D perhaps matches TRBD2 (5 bases). Germline lookup yields CDR1 SGHDT and CDR2 YYEEEE. This CDR3 region has 14 residues. V lost 6 bases and J lost 2, with 12 bases in between. CDR3 DNA sequence: TGTGCCAGCACCCAGCGGAGTACCTACAATGAGCAGTTCTTC. It yields the protein CASTQRSTYNEQFF.